This T cell receptor (beta chain) was profiled in a study of blood T cell repertoires in COVID-19. Whole-study context: Collection of acute and convalescent COVID-19 samples took place in the United States, Italy and Spain.

Data came from immunoSEQ multiplex PCR; TCRdb stores just in-frame clones and leaves some out. The repertoire consists of tens of thousands of clones, with 90% occurring once and the leading ten covering about 1.5%. A few counts support this clone. The same CDR3 is also encoded by other DNA sequences in this sample. The CDR3 is made up of 15 amino acids. Germline V lookup: CDR1 SGHNT, CDR2 YYREEE (reference sequence). V shed 4 bases and J 3 bases; nucleotides not matched to a gene: 5. This chain joins TRBV5-4 and TRBJ2-3, with 10 bases aligning to TRBD1. The TCR sequence derives from a man between 60 and 70 years old with acute or convalescent COVID-19. The material sequenced was peripheral blood. DNA of the CDR3: TGTGCCAGCAGCCCCGACAGGGGGCGGACAGATACGCAGTATTTT. Translated: CASSPDRGRTDTQYF.